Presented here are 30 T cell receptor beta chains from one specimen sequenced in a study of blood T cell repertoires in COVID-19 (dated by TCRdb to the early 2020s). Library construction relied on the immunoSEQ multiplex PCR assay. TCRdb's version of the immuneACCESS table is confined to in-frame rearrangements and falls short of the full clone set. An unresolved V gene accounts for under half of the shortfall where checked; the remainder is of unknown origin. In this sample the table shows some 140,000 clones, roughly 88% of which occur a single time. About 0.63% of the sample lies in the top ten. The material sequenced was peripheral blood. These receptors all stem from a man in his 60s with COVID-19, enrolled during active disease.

CDR3 residues: CASSLAGRRETQYF. CDR3 coding DNA: TGTGCCAGCAGCCTAGCGGGGCGGAGAGAGACCCAGTACTTC. The rearrangement links TRBV6-2 or TRBV6-3 to TRBJ2-5, with TRBD2 matching 9 bases. From germline, CDR1 is MNHEY and CDR2 SVGEGT. The CDR3 is 14 residues long. The junction had 6 bases not matched to a gene; V was cut back by 6 bases and J by 4 bases.

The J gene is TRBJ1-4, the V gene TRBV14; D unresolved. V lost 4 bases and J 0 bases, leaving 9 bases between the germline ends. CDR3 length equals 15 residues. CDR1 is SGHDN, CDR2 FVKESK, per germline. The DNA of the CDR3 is TGTGCCAGCAGCCCTCCGGGAACAACTAATGAAAAACTGTTTTTT. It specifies CASSPPGTTNEKLFF.

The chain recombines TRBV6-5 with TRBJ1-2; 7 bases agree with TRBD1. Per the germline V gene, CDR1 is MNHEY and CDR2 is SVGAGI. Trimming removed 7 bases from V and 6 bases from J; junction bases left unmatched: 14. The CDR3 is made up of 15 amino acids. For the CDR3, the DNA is TGTGCCAGCAAATCCCCATCCCAGACAGGGAATGGCTACACCTTC. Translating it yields CASKSPSQTGNGYTF.

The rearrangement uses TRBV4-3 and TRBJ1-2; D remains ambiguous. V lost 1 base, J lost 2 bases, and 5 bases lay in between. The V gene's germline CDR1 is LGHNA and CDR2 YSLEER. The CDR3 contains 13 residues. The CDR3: CASSQAGNYGYTF. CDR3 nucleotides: TGCGCCAGCAGCCAAGCCGGGAACTATGGCTACACCTTC.

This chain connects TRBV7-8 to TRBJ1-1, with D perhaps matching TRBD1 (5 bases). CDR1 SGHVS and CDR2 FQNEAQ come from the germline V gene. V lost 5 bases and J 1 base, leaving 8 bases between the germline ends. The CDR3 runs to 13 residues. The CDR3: CASSRGGNTEAFF. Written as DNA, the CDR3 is TGTGCCAGCAGCCGGGGGGGGAACACTGAAGCTTTCTTT.

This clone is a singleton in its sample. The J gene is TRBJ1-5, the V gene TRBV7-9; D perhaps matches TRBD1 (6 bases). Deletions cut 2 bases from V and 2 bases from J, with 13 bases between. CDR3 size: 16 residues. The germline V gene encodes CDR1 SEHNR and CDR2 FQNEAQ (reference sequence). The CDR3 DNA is TGTGCCAGCAGCTTATGGGGCAGGGGCGGCAATCAGCCCCAGCATTTT. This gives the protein CASSLWGRGGNQPQHF.

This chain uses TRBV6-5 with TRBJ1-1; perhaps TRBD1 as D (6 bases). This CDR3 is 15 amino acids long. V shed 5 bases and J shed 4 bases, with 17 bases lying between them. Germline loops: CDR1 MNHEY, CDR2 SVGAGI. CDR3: CASSNPGGGGTEAFF. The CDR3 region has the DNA TGTGCCAGCAGTAACCCCGGGGGGGGCGGCACTGAAGCTTTCTTT.

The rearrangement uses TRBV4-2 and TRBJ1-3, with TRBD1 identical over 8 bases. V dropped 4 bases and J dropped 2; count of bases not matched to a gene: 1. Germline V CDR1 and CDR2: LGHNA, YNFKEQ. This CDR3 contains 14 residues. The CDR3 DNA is TGTGCCAGCAGCCCGACAGGGGCTGGAAACACCATATATTTT. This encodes CASSPTGAGNTIYF.

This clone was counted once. CDR3 in amino acids: CASSLARFSNTEAFF. The DNA for the CDR3 is TGTGCCAGCAGCTTAGCGCGGTTCTCGAACACTGAAGCTTTCTTT. V is TRBV11-1 and J is TRBJ1-1; D unresolved. Trimming left V 0 bases short and J 1 base short, with 9 bases between. In germline, CDR1 is SGHAT, CDR2 FQDESV (reference sequence). CDR3 size: 15 residues.

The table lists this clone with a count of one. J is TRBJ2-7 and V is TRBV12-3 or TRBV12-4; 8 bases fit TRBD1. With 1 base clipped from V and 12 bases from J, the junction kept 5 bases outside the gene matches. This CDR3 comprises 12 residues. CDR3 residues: CASSLGRGPRYF. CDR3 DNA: TGTGCCAGCAGTTTAGGCAGGGGGCCTCGGTACTTC.

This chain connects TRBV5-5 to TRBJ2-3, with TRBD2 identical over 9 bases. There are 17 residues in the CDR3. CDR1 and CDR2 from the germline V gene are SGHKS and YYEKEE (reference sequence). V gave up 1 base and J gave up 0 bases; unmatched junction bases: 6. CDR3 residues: CASSLIRAGGSTDTQYF. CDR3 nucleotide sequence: TGTGCCAGCAGCTTGATACGAGCGGGAGGAAGCACAGATACGCAGTATTTT.

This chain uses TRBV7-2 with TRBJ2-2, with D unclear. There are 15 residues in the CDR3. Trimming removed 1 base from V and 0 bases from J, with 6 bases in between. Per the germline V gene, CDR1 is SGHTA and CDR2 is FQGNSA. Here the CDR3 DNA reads TGTGCCAGCAGCTTAGGTCGGGCGAACACCGGGGAGCTGTTTTTT. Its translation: CASSLGRANTGELFF.

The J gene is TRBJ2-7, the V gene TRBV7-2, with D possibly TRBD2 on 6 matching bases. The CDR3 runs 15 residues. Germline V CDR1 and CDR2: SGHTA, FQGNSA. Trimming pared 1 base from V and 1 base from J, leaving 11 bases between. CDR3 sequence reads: CASSLEPSDSYEQYF. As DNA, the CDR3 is TGTGCCAGCAGCTTAGAACCTAGCGATTCCTACGAGCAGTACTTC.

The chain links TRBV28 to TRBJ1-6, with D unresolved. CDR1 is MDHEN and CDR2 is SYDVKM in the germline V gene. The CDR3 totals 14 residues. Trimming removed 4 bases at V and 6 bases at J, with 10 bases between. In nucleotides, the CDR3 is TGTGCCAGCAGTTCGACAACCCCTAATTCACCCCTCCACTTT. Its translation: CASSSTTPNSPLHF.

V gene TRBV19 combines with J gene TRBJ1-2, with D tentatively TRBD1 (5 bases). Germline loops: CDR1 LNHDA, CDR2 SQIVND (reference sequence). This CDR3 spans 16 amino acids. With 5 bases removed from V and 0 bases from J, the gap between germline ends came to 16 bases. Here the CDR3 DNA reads TGTGCCAGTAGTCCTCAGACAGCTCAAGCTAACTATGGCTACACCTTC. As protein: CASSPQTAQANYGYTF.

The CDR3 DNA is TGTGCCAGCATCCCCCGGACAGGTTCTGAAGCTTTCTTT. It specifies CASIPRTGSEAFF. The V gene is TRBV6-2 or TRBV6-3, the J gene TRBJ1-1; 7 nucleotides line up with TRBD1. The ends lost 7 bases at V and 6 bases at J; junction bases unmatched: 8. The CDR3 spans 13 residues. CDR1 is MNHEY, CDR2 SVGEGT, per germline.

Here the CDR3 DNA reads TGTGCCAGCAGACTCCCCCCCGGGGGGGAGACCCCAGATACGCAGTATTTT. Amino acids: CASRLPPGGETPDTQYF. The chain recombines TRBV28 with TRBJ2-3, with TRBD2 matching over 8 bases. The CDR3 sequence is 17 residues long. Germline V gene data show CDR1 as MDHEN and CDR2 as SYDVKM. V dropped 6 bases and J dropped 4; count of bases not matched to a gene: 15.

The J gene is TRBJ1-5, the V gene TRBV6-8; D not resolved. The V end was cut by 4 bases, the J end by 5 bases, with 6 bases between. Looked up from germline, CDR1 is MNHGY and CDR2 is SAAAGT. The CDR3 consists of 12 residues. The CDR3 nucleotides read TGTGCCAGCAGTTGGAGCGATCAGCCCCAGCATTTT. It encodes CASSWSDQPQHF.

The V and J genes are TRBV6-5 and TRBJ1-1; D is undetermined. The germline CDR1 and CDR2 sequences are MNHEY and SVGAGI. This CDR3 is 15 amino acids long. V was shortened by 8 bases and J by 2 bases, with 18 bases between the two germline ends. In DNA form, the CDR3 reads TGTGCCAGCGGCCAGATTGGTGGTGATAACACTGAAGCTTTCTTT. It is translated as CASGQIGGDNTEAFF.

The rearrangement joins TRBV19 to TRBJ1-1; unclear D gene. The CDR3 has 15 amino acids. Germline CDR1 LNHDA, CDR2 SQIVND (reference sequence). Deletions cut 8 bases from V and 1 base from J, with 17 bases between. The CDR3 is CASSEREAKNTEAFF. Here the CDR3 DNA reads TGTGCCAGTTCCGAAAGGGAGGCGAAGAACACTGAAGCTTTCTTT.

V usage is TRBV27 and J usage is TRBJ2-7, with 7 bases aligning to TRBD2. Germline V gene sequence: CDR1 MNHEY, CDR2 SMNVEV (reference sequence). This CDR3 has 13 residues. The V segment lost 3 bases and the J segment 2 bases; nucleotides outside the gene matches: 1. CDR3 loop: CASSFRGAYEQYF. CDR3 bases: TGTGCCAGCAGTTTCCGGGGGGCCTACGAGCAGTACTTC.

CDR3 DNA: TGTGCCAGCAGTGATGTGCTTGGAACAGGGGCGTTCACCTTC. Residues: CASSDVLGTGAFTF. This chain connects TRBV6-4 to TRBJ1-2; TRBD1 aligns across 7 bases. Germline loops: CDR1 MRHNA, CDR2 SNTAGT. CDR3 length: 14 amino acids. V was pared by 3 bases and J by 13 bases, with 14 bases of the junction left unmatched.

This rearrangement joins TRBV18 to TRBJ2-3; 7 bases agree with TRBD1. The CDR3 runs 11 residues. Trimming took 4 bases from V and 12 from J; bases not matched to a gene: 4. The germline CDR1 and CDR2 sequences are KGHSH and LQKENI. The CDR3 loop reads CASSLDRVQYF. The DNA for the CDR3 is TGTGCCAGCTCACTAGACAGGGTTCAGTATTTT.

This chain's CDR3 is CASTKIGTATGSGYTF. The CDR3 coding sequence is TGTGCCAGTACAAAAATAGGGACAGCTACAGGGTCTGGCTACACCTTC. The V call is TRBV19, the J call TRBJ1-2; 7 bases are shared with TRBD1. V gave up 7 bases and J gave up 7 bases; unmatched junction bases: 18. This CDR3 is built from 16 residues. Germline CDR1 is LNHDA and CDR2 is SQIVND (reference sequence).

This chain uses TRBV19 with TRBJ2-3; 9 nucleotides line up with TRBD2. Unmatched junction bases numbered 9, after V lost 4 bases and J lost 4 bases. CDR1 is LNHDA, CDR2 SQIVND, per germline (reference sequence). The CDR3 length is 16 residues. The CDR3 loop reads CASSNDGTSSPDTQYF. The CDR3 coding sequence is TGTGCCAGTAGTAACGACGGGACTAGCTCTCCAGATACGCAGTATTTT.

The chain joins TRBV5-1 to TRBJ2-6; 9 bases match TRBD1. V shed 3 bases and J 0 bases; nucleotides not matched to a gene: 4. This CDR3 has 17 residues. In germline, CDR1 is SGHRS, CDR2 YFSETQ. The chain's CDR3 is CASSWGQGDSGANVLTF. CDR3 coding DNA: TGCGCCAGCAGCTGGGGACAGGGCGACTCTGGGGCCAACGTCCTGACTTTC.

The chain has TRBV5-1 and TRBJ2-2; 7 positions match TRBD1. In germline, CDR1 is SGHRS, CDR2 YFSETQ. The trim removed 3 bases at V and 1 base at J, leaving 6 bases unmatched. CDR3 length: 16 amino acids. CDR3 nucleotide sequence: TGCGCCAGCAGCTGGGGAAGGGGGCAGAACACCGGGGAGCTGTTTTTT. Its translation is CASSWGRGQNTGELFF.

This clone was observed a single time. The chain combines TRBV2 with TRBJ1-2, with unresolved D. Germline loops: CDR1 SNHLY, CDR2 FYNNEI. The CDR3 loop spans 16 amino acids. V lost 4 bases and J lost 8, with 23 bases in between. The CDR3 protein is CASSALGVREGGGYTF. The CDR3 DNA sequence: TGTGCCAGCAGTGCATTGGGTGTGCGTGAGGGAGGCGGCTACACCTTC.

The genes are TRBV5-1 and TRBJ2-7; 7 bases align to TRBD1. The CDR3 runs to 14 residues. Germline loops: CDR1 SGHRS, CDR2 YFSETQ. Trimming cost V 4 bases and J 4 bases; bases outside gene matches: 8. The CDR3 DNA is TGCGCCAGCAGCGACGAGGGCAGGGGGTACGAGCAGTACTTC. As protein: CASSDEGRGYEQYF.

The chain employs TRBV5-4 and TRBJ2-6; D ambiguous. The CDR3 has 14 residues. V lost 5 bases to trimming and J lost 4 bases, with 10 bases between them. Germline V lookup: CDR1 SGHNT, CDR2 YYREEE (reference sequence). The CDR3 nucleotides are TGTGCCAGCAGACGGGTAGCCGGGGCCAACGTCCTGACTTTC. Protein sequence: CASRRVAGANVLTF.